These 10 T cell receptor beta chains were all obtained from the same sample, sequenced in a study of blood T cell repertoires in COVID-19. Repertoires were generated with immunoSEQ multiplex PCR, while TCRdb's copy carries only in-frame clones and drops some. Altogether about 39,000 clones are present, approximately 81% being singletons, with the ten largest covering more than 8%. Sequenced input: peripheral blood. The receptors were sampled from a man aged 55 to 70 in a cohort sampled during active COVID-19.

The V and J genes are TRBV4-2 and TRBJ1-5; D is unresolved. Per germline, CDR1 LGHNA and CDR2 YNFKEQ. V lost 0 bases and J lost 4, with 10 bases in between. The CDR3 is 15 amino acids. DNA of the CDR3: TGTGCCAGCAGCCAAGATTCGGGGTTGAATCAGCCCCAGCATTTT. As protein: CASSQDSGLNQPQHF.

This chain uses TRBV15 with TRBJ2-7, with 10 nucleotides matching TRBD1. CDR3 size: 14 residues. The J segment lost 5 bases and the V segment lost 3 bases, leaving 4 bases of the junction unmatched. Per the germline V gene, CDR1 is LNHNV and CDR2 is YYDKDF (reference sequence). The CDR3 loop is CATSRSGQGNEQYF. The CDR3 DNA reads TGTGCCACCAGCAGGTCGGGACAGGGGAACGAGCAGTACTTC.

CDR3 region: CATRGGSNSPLHF. The DNA of the CDR3 is TGTGCCACCCGCGGGGGCTCAAATTCACCCCTCCACTTT. The chain recombines TRBV10-3 with TRBJ1-6, with TRBD1 as a possible D gene (6 bases). The CDR3 runs 13 residues. Between the trimmed V and J ends, which lost 10 bases and 7 bases, there was a span of 14 bases. Germline CDR1 and CDR2: ENHRY and SYGVKD.

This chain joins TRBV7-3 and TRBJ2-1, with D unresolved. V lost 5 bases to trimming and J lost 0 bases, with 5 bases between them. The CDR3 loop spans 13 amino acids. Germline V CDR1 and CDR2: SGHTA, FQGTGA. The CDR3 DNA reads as TGTGCCAGCAGCCCCGGCTCCTACAATGAGCAGTTCTTC. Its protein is CASSPGSYNEQFF.

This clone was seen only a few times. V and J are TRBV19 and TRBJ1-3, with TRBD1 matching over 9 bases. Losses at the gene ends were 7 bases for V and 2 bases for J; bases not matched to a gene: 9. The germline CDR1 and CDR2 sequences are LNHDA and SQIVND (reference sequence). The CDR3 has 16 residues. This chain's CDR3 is CASKRGQGSPGNTIYF. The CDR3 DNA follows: TGTGCCAGTAAGCGGGGACAGGGATCCCCTGGAAACACCATATATTTT.

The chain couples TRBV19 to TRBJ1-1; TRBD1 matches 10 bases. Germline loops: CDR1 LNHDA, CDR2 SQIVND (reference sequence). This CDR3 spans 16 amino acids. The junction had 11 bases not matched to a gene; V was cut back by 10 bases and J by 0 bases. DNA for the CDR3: TGTGCCACCCTACTCCCGGGACAGGGGTTGAACACTGAAGCTTTCTTT. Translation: CATLLPGQGLNTEAFF.

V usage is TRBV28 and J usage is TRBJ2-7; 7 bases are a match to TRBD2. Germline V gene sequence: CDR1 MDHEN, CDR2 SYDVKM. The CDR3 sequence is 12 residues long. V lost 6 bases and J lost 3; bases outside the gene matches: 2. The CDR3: CASRSGDYEQYF. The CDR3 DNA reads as TGTGCCAGCAGGAGCGGGGACTACGAGCAGTACTTC. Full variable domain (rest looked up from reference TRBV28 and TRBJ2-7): DVKVTQSSRYLVKRTGEKVFLECVQDMDHENMFWYRQDPGLGLRLIYFSYDVKMKEKGDIPEGYSVSREKKERFSLILESASTNQTSMYLCASRSGDYEQYFGPGTRLTVT.

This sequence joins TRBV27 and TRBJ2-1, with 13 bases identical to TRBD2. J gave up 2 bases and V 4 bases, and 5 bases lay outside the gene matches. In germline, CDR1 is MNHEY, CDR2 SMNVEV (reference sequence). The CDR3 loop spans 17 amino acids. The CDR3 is CASSSTSGGPTYNEQFF. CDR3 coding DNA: TGTGCCAGCAGTTCGACTAGCGGGGGGCCGACCTACAATGAGCAGTTCTTC.

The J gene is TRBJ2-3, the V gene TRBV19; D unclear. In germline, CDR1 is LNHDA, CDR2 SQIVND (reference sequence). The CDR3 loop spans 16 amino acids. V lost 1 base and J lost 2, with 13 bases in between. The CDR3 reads CASSIGLYEYTDTQYF. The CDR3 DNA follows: TGTGCCAGTAGTATAGGACTGTACGAATACACAGATACGCAGTATTTT.

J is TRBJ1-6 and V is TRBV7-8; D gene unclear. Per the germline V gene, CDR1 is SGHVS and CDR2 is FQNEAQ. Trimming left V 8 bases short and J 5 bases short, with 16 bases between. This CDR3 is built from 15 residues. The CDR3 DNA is TGTGCCAGCGGAGCGGGTCATGGAAATAATTCACCCCTCCACTTT. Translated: CASGAGHGNNSPLHF.